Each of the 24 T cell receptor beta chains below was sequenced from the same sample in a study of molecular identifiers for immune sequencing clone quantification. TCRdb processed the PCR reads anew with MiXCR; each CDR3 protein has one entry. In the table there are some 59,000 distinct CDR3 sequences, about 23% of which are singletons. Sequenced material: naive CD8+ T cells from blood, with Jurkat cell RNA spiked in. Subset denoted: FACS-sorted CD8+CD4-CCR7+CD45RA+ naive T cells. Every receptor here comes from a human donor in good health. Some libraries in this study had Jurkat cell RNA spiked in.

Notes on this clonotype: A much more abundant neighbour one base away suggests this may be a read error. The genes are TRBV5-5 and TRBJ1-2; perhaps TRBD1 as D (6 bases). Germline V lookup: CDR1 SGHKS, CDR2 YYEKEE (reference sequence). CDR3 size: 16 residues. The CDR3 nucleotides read TGTGCCAGCAGGCTGGGGTGGAACAGGGATAACTATAGCTACACCTTC. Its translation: CASRLGWNRDNYSYTF.

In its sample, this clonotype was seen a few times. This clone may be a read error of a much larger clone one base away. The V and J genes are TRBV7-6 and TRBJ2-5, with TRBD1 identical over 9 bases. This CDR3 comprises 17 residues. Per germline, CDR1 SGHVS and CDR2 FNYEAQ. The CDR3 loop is CAGSLPGPGTGIETQYF. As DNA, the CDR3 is TGTGCCGGCAGCTTACCCGGTCCCGGGACAGGGATCGAGACCCAGTACTTC. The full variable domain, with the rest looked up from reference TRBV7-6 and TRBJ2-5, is GAGVSQSPRYKVTKRGQDVALRCDPISGHVSLYWYRQALGQGPEFLTYFNYEAQQDKSGLPNDRFSAERPEGSISTLTIQRTEQRDSAMYRCAGSLPGPGTGIETQYFGPGTRLLVL.

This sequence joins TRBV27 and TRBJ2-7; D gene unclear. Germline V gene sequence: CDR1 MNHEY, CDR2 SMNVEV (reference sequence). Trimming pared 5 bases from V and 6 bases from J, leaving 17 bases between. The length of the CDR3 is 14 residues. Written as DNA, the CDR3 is TGTGCCAGCAGTCGTGACCCCGGAATAAGCGAGCAGTACTTC. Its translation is CASSRDPGISEQYF.

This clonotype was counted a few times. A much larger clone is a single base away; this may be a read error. The CDR3: CASSLLASGSATDTQYF. CDR3 coding DNA: TGTGCCAGCAGCCTACTGGCTAGCGGAAGCGCCACAGATACGCAGTATTTT. The rearrangement links TRBV6-5 to TRBJ2-3, with TRBD2 matching over 7 bases. The CDR3 is 17 residues long. Germline CDR1 MNHEY, CDR2 SVGAGI. Losses at the gene ends were 6 bases for V and 2 bases for J; bases not matched to a gene: 14.

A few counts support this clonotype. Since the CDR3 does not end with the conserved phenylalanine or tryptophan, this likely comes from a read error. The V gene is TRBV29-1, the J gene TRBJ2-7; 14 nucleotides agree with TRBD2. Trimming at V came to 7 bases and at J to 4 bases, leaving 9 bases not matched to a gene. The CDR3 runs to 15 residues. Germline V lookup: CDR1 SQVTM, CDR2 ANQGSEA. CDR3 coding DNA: TGCAGCGCCAGACTAGCGGGAGGGCCTTTGTACGAGCAGTACTCC. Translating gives CSARLAGGPLYEQYS.

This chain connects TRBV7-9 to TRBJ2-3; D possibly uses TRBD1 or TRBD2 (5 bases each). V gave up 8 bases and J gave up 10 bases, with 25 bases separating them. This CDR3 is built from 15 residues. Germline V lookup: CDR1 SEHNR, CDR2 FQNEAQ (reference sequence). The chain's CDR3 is CASLGDATYPEAQYF. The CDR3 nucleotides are TGTGCCAGCCTGGGGGACGCCACCTATCCTGAGGCGCAGTATTTT.

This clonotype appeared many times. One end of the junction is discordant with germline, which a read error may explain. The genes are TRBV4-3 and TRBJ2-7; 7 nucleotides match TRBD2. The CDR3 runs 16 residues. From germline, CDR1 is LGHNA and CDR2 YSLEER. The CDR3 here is CASGQDTGSGGYEQYF. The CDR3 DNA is TGCGCCAGCGGCCAAGATACGGGGTCGGGGGGATACGAGCAGTACTTC.

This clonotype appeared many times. The CDR3 loop reads CASSQDLEQGYGYTF. In DNA form, the CDR3 reads TGCGCCAGCAGCCAAGATTTGGAACAGGGCTATGGCTACACCTTC. The genes are TRBV4-1 and TRBJ1-2; D possibly corresponds to TRBD1 (6 bases). Germline CDR1 MGHRA, CDR2 YSYEKL. This CDR3 region has 15 residues. V lost 0 bases to trimming and J lost 4 bases, with 12 bases between them.

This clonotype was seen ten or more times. The CDR3 DNA is TGTGCCAGCAGCCAGGGCCCCTACACAGATACGCAGTATTTT. Protein product: CASSQGPYTDTQYF. The rearrangement uses TRBV7-6 and TRBJ2-3; the D gene is possibly TRBD1 (5 bases). The CDR3 is made up of 14 amino acids. Trimming removed 5 bases at V and 2 bases at J, with 11 bases between. The germline V gene has CDR1 SGHVS and CDR2 FNYEAQ.

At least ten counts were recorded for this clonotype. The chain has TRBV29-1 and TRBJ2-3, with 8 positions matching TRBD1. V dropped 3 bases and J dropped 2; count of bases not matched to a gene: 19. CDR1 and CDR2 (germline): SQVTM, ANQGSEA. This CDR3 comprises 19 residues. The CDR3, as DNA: TGCAGCGTTGAGTCCCACTCATTGACAGGGGCCCTAGACACAGATACGCAGTATTTT. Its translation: CSVESHSLTGALDTDTQYF.

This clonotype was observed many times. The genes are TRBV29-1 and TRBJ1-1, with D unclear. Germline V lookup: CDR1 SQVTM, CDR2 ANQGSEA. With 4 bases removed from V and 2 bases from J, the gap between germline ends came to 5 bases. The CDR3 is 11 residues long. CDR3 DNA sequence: TGCAGCGTTGTTAGAAACACTGAAGCTTTCTTT. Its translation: CSVVRNTEAFF.

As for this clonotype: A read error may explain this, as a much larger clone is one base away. As DNA, the CDR3 is TGTGCCAGCAGCTTTGCCATAGAAGTTAACTCCTACGAGCAGTACTTC. As protein: CASSFAIEVNSYEQYF. The chain joins TRBV7-9 to TRBJ2-7; no clear D. Germline loops: CDR1 SEHNR, CDR2 FQNEAQ (reference sequence). The CDR3 runs to 16 residues. V lost 3 bases, J lost 0 bases, and 15 bases lay in between.

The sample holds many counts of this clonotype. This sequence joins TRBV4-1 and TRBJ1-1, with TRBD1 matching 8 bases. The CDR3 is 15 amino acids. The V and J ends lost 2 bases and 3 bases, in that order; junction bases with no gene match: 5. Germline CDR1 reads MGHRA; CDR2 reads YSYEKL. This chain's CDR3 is CASSQSSTGDTEAFF. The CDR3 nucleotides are TGCGCCAGCAGCCAAAGCTCGACAGGGGACACTGAAGCTTTCTTT.

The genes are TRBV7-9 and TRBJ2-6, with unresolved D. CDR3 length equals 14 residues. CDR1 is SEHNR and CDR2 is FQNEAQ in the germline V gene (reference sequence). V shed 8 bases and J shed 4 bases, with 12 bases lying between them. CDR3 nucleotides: TGTGCCAGCCCTGAGGTGAACGGGGCCAACGTCCTGACTTTC. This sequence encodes CASPEVNGANVLTF.

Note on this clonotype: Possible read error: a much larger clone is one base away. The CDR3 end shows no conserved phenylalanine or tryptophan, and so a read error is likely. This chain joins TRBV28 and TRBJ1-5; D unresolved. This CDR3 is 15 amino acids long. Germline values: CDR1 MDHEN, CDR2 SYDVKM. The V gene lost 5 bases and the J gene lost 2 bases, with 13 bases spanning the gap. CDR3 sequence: CASSQFEFGNQPQHI. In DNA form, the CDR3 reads TGTGCCAGCAGTCAATTCGAGTTTGGCAATCAGCCCCAGCATATT.

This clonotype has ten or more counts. The CDR3 sequence: CASSQRQRPYEQYF. The CDR3 DNA follows: TGTGCCAGCAGCCAGCGCCAGCGCCCCTACGAGCAGTACTTC. The chain recombines TRBV3-1 with TRBJ2-7; no firm D call. The CDR3 totals 14 residues. Trimming took off 3 bases at V and 2 bases at J, with 11 bases between the two ends. Germline loops: CDR1 LGHDT, CDR2 YNNKEL (reference sequence).

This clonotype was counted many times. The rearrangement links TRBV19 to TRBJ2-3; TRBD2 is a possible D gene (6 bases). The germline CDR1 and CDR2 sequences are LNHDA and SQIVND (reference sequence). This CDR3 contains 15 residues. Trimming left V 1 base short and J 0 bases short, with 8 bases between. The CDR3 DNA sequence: TGTGCCAGTAGTATAGGTGGGACTAGCACAGATACGCAGTATTTT. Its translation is CASSIGGTSTDTQYF.

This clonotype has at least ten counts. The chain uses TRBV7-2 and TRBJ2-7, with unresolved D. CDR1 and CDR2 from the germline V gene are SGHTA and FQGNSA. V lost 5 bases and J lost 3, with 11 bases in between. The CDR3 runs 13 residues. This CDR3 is CASSLFAFYEQYF. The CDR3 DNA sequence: TGTGCCAGCAGCCTATTCGCCTTCTACGAGCAGTACTTC.

Here the CDR3 DNA reads TGTGCCAGCAGCCCCACTACAGGGAAAAAACTGTTTTTT. Residues: CASSPTTGKKLFF. The J gene is TRBJ1-4, the V gene TRBV7-9, with D maybe TRBD1 (6 bases). This CDR3 spans 13 amino acids. Germline V gene lookup returns CDR1 SEHNR and CDR2 FQNEAQ (reference sequence). V dropped 5 bases and J dropped 9 bases, with 13 bases sitting between them.

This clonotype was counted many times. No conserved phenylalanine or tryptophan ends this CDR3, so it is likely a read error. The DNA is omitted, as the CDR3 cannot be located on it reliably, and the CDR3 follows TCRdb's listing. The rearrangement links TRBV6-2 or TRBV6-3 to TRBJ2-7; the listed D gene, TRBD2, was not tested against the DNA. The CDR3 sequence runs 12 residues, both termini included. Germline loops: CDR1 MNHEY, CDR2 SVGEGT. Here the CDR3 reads CASSYDLAGDRD.

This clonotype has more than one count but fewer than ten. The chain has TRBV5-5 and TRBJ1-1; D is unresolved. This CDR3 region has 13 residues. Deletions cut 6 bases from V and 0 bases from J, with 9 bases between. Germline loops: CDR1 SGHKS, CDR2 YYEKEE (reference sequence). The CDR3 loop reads CASTWTVNTEAFF. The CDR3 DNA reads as TGTGCCAGCACCTGGACGGTGAACACTGAAGCTTTCTTT.

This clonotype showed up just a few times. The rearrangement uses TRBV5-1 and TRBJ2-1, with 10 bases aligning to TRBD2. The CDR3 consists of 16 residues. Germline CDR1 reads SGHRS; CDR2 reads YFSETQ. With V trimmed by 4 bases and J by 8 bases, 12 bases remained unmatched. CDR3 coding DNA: TGCGCCAGCAGCCTGACAGTAGCGGGGGGTCCTTATGAGCAGTTCTTC. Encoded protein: CASSLTVAGGPYEQFF.

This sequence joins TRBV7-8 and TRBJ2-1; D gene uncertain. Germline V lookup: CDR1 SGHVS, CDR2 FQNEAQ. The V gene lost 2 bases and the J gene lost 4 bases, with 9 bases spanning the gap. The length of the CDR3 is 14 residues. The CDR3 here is CASSLMPEYNEQFF. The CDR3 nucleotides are TGTGCCAGCAGCTTAATGCCCGAGTACAATGAGCAGTTCTTC.

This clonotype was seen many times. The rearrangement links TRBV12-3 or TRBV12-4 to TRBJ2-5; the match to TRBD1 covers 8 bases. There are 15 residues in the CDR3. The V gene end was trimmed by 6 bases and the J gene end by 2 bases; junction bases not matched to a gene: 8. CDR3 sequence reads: CASRSGTGVQETQYF. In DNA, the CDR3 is TGTGCCAGCAGATCTGGGACAGGAGTTCAAGAGACCCAGTACTTC.